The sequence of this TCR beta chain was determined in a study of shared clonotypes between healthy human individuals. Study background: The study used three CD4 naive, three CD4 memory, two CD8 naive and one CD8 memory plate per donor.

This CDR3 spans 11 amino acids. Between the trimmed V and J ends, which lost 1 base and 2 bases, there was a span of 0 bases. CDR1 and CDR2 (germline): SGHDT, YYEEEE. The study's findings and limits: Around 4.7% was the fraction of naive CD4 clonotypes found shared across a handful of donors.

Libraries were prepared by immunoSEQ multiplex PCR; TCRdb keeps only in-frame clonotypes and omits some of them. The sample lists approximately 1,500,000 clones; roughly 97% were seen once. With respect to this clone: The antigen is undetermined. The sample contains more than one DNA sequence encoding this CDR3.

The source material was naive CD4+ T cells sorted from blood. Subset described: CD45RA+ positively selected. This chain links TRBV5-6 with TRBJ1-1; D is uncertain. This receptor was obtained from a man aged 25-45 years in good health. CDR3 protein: CASSLNTEAFF. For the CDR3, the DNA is TGTGCCAGCAGCTTGAACACTGAAGCTTTCTTT.